This T cell receptor beta chain was identified in a study of memory CD4+ T cells and cytomegalovirus serostatus. On the study more broadly: Donors were healthy Belgian adults, about ten CMV seropositive and 24 seronegative.

Generated by immunoSEQ multiplex PCR, the TCRdb table keeps only in-frame clones and is missing some. The table has approximately 44,000 clones, 76% seen once. The sort gate was single viable CD3+CD4+CD8-CD45RO+ cells for memory CD4+ T cells. The sequencing sample was made of memory CD4+ T cells from blood. This TCR was sampled from an adult in good health and CMV-seronegative.

The CDR3 DNA follows: TGTGCCAGCAGCGGGACAGGGAATTCACCCCTCCACTTT. It is translated as CASSGTGNSPLHF. The J gene is TRBJ1-6, the V gene TRBV11-3; 9 bases agree with TRBD1. The CDR3 runs to 13 residues. V shed 5 bases, J shed 7 bases, and the junction held 0 bases outside the gene matches. Germline V lookup: CDR1 SGHNT, CDR2 YENEEA.